The sequence of this TCR beta chain was determined in a study of STAT5B mutations in CD4+ large granular lymphocyte leukemia. The method was immunoSEQ multiplex PCR; TCRdb's version includes in-frame clones alone and lacks a portion of them. The sample has more than 30,000 clones; more than 70% are singletons. Points from the study as a whole: Roughly a quarter of private leukemic clonotypes occurred rarely in other patients' non-leukemic repertoires. The CD4+ versus CD8+ T-LGLL clonality difference may reflect limited sample size.

Only one count was recorded for this clone. Its antigen remains unidentified. Between the trimmed V and J ends, which lost 4 bases and 3 bases, there was a span of 10 bases. In germline, CDR1 is MGHRA, CDR2 YSYEKL. The CDR3 has 14 amino acids. This receptor was obtained from a human donor in good health. The V call is TRBV4-1, the J call TRBJ1-3; tentatively, D is TRBD1 (6 bases). The sequenced sample was CD4+ T cells from blood buffy coats. The CDR3 spells CASSLQGSGNTIYF. The CDR3 DNA is TGCGCCAGCAGCCTACAGGGAAGTGGAAACACCATATATTTT.